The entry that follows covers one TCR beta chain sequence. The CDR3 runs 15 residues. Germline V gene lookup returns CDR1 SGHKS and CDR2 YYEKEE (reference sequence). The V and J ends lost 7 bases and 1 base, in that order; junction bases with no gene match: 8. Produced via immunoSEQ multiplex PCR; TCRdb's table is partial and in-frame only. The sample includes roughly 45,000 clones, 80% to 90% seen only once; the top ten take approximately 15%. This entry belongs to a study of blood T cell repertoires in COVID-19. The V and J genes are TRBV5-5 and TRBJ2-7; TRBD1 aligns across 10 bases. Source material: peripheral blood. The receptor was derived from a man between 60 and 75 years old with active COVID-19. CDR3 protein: CASGRRDRGSYEQYF. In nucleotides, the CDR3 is TGTGCCAGCGGGCGCCGGGACAGGGGATCCTACGAGCAGTACTTC.